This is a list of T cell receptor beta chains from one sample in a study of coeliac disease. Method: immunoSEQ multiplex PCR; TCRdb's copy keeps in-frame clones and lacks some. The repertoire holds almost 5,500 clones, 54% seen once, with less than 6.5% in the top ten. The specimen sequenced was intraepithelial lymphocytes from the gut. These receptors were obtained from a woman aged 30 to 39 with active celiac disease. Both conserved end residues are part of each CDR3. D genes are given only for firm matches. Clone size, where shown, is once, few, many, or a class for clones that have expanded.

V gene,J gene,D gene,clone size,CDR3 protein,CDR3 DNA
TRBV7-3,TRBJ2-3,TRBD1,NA,CASSRDREDTQYF,TGTGCCAGCAGCAGGGACAGGGAAGATACGCAGTATTTT
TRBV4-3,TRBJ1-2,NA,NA,CASSQLRSSNYGYTF,TGCGCCAGCAGCCAACTCAGGTCGTCGAACTATGGCTACACCTTC
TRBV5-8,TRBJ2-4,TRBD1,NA,CASSWMGQGENIQYF,TGTGCCAGCAGCTGGATGGGACAGGGGGAAAACATTCAGTACTTC
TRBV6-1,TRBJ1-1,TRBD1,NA,CASSPSDRGTEAFF,TGTGCCAGCAGCCCGTCTGACAGGGGGACTGAAGCTTTCTTT
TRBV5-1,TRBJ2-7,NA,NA,CASSPISAGEGYEQYF,TGCGCCAGCAGCCCAATCTCCGCAGGGGAGGGCTACGAGCAGTACTTC
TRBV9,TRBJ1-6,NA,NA,CASRAGTDNSPLHF,TGTGCCAGCAGGGCGGGAACGGACAATTCACCCCTCCACTTT
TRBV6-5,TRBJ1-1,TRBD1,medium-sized,CASSPSDRGTEAFF,TGTGCCAGCAGCCCGTCTGACAGGGGGACTGAAGCTTTCTTT
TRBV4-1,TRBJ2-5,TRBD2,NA,CASSRLAGAHQETQYF,TGCGCCAGCAGCCGATTAGCGGGGGCGCACCAAGAGACCCAGTACTTC
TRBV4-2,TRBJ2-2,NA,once,CASSPSNTGELFF,TGTGCCAGCAGCCCGTCGAACACCGGGGAGCTGTTTTTT
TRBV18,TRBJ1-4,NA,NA,CASSPRATNEKLFF,TGTGCCAGCTCACCACGAGCAACTAATGAAAAACTGTTTTTT
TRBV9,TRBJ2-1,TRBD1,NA,CASSVADRGYGEQFF,TGTGCCAGCAGCGTAGCGGACAGGGGCTATGGTGAGCAGTTCTTC
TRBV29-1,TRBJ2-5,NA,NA,CSAVKRRETQYF,TGCAGCGCTGTCAAAAGGCGGGAGACCCAGTACTTC
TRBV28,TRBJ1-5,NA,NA,CASSFNSNQPQHF,TGTGCCAGCAGTTTTAATAGCAATCAGCCCCAGCATTTT
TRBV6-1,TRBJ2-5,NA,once,CASSLGGTETQYF,TGTGCCAGCAGTTTGGGGGGAACGGAGACCCAGTACTTC
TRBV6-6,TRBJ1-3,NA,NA,CASSPYNYGNTIYF,TGTGCCAGCAGCCCTTACAATTACGGAAACACCATATATTTT
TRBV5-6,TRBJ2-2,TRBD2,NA,CASSYFSGGAGTGELFF,TGTGCCAGCAGCTACTTCAGCGGGGGGGCTGGTACCGGGGAGCTGTTTTTT
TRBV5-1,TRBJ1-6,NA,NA,CASRNEIQDYNSPLHF,TGCGCCAGCAGGAACGAGATACAGGACTATAATTCACCCCTCCACTTT
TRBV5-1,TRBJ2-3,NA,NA,CVSSLGTSTDTQYF,TGCGTCAGCAGCTTGGGGACTAGCACAGATACGCAGTATTTT
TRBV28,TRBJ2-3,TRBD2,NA,CASSTPGGEADTQYF,TGTGCCAGCAGTACCCCGGGGGGTGAGGCAGATACGCAGTATTTT
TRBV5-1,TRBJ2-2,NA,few,CASSLVPVSLTGELFF,TGCGCCAGCAGCTTGGTACCAGTCTCCCTCACCGGGGAGCTGTTTTTT
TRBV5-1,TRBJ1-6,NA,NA,CASRVGGNSPLHF,TGCGCCAGCAGGGTGGGGGGGAATTCACCCCTCCACTTT
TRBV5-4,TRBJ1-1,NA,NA,CASSLTGLMNTEAFF,TGTGCCAGCAGCTTAACAGGGCTCATGAACACTGAAGCTTTCTTT
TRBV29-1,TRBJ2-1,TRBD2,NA,CSVVPRGDNEQFF,TGCAGCGTTGTCCCGCGGGGGGACAATGAGCAGTTCTTC